These 26 T cell receptor beta chains were sequenced from one sample in a study of shared clonotypes between healthy human individuals. Terminally differentiated effector memory CD45RA+ cells were excluded by CCR7 positive selection of CD45RO-negative cells. TCRdb keeps only in-frame clones here, not all; method: immunoSEQ multiplex PCR. Of about 2,100,000 clones listed, 85% to 95% are singletons. The sequenced sample consisted of naive CD8+ T cells from PBMCs. The receptors shown here come from a man between 18 and 35 years old in good health. Some clones in this sample may be carry-over from other donors' samples.

The V gene is TRBV6-1, the J gene TRBJ1-2; tentative D call: TRBD1 (5 bases). Germline V gives CDR1 MNHNS, CDR2 SASEGT. V lost 0 bases to trimming and J lost 3 bases, with 14 bases between them. The CDR3 is 16 residues long. The CDR3 loop is CASSEAFGGFYYGYTF. The CDR3 coding sequence is TGTGCCAGCAGTGAAGCGTTCGGGGGATTCTACTATGGCTACACCTTC.

The chain has TRBV27 and TRBJ1-5; 12 bases fit TRBD1. CDR3 length equals 19 residues. Trimming at V came to 6 bases and at J to 0 bases, leaving 12 bases not matched to a gene. Germline CDR1 and CDR2: MNHEY and SMNVEV (reference sequence). CDR3 sequence reads: CASSLLGTGGFGSNQPQHF. Written as DNA, the CDR3 is TGTGCCAGCAGCCTGCTTGGGACAGGGGGCTTCGGTAGCAATCAGCCCCAGCATTTT.

The DNA for the CDR3 is TGTGCCAGCAGCTCCTACAGGAGTTATAATTCACCCCTCCACTTT. Its translation is CASSSYRSYNSPLHF. The gene calls are TRBV5-6 and TRBJ1-6; the D gene is possibly TRBD1 (5 bases). Germline assignment: CDR1 SGHDT and CDR2 YYEEEE. Trimming left V 3 bases short and J 4 bases short, with 11 bases between. This CDR3 is 15 amino acids long. Supplemented by reference TRBV5-6 and TRBJ1-6, the full variable domain reads DAGVTQSPTHLIKTRGQQVTLRCSPKSGHDTVSWYQQALGQGPQFIFQYYEEEERQRGNFPDRFSGHQFPNYSSELNVNALLLGDSALYLCASSSYRSYNSPLHFGNGTRLTVT.

The gene calls are TRBV19 and TRBJ1-2, with D unresolved. CDR1 LNHDA and CDR2 SQIVND come from the germline V gene (reference sequence). The CDR3 covers 14 residues. Trimming took 5 bases from V and 0 from J, leaving 10 bases between them. CDR3 sequence (DNA): TGTGCCAGTAGTGGAACCGCCTCTAACTATGGCTACACCTTC. Its translation: CASSGTASNYGYTF.

The chain combines TRBV5-1 with TRBJ2-4; either TRBD1 or TRBD2 may fit D (5 bases each). The length of the CDR3 is 18 residues. Trimming left V 3 bases short and J 1 base short, with 20 bases between. Germline V CDR1 and CDR2: SGHRS, YFSETQ. CDR3 in amino acids: CASSWGKDSGLAKNIQYF. The CDR3 bases are TGCGCCAGCAGCTGGGGCAAGGACTCAGGATTGGCCAAAAACATTCAGTACTTC.

The chain links TRBV4-2 to TRBJ2-7; no firm D call. Germline V gene lookup returns CDR1 LGHNA and CDR2 YNFKEQ. The CDR3 sequence is 15 residues long. Deletions cut 0 bases from V and 9 bases from J, with 18 bases between. The CDR3 region is CASSQDRVPERWQYF. The DNA of the CDR3 is TGTGCCAGCAGCCAAGATCGAGTACCCGAACGGTGGCAGTACTTC.

The chain uses TRBV4-2 and TRBJ1-5; D gene unclear. Per the germline V gene, CDR1 is LGHNA and CDR2 is YNFKEQ. Trimming shortened V by 2 bases and J by 4 bases, and 6 bases separated the two germline ends. This CDR3 is 13 amino acids long. The CDR3 DNA reads as TGTGCCAGCAGCCAACAAAATAATCAGCCCCAGCATTTT. Protein sequence: CASSQQNNQPQHF.

This sequence joins TRBV4-1 and TRBJ2-7; 9 bases fit TRBD1. The junction had 18 bases not matched to a gene; V was cut back by 3 bases and J by 6 bases. Looked up from germline, CDR1 is MGHRA and CDR2 is YSYEKL. CDR3 size: 18 residues. CDR3 coding DNA: TGCGCCAGCAGCCAGTCCGGAACAGGGGGCTCTCCCTCTACCGAGCAGTACTTC. Translating gives CASSQSGTGGSPSTEQYF.

The chain uses TRBV27 and TRBJ1-2; D is perhaps TRBD1 (5 bases). CDR3 length equals 14 residues. From germline, CDR1 is MNHEY and CDR2 SMNVEV (reference sequence). Trimming cost V 6 bases and J 4 bases, with 15 bases left between them. Written as DNA, the CDR3 is TGTGCCAGCAGGACGGGGCAGGGAATCTATGGCTACACCTTC. Amino acids: CASRTGQGIYGYTF.

The V gene is TRBV15, the J gene TRBJ2-1; D perhaps matches TRBD2 (7 bases). The V end lost 8 bases, the J end lost 12 bases, and 20 bases lay between the germline ends. The CDR3 is 13 amino acids. Germline V gene lookup returns CDR1 LNHNV and CDR2 YYDKDF (reference sequence). CDR3 in amino acids: CATAGGREKGQFF. CDR3 nucleotides: TGTGCCACCGCCGGGGGGCGGGAGAAGGGGCAGTTCTTC.

The genes are TRBV9 and TRBJ2-2; 11 bases line up with TRBD2. CDR1 and CDR2 from the germline V gene are SGDLS and YYNGEE. V lost 4 bases, J lost 3 bases, and 2 bases stayed unmatched. This CDR3 is 15 amino acids long. The DNA of the CDR3 is TGTGCCAGCAGCTCGGGACTAGCGGACACCGGGGAGCTGTTTTTT. As protein: CASSSGLADTGELFF.

The CDR3 region has the DNA TGTGCCAGCAGTTTAGTGGGAGGGACCGGGGAGCTGTTTTTT. As protein: CASSLVGGTGELFF. The chain uses TRBV6-5 and TRBJ2-2, with 7 bases identical to TRBD2. The germline gives CDR1 MNHEY, CDR2 SVGAGI. V shed 4 bases and J 5 bases; nucleotides not matched to a gene: 4. The CDR3 runs 14 residues.

The chain links TRBV7-9 to TRBJ2-1; 14 positions agree with TRBD2. V trimming: 1 base; J trimming: 7 bases; junction bases outside the gene matches: 6. Germline CDR1 SEHNR, CDR2 FQNEAQ (reference sequence). CDR3 length: 17 residues. Written as DNA, the CDR3 is TGTGCCAGCAGCTTAGGACTAGCGGGAGGGCCGGGGAATGAGCAGTTCTTC. Translating gives CASSLGLAGGPGNEQFF.

This chain links TRBV28 with TRBJ2-3; no reliable D call. Deletions cut 3 bases from V and 4 bases from J, with 11 bases between. In germline, CDR1 is MDHEN, CDR2 SYDVKM. The CDR3 spans 14 residues. The CDR3 spells CASSFLQEADTQYF. For the CDR3, the DNA is TGTGCCAGCAGTTTCCTACAAGAGGCAGATACGCAGTATTTT.

This sequence joins TRBV27 and TRBJ1-4; D unresolved. The CDR3 sequence is 14 residues long. Trimming took 9 bases from V and 6 from J, leaving 17 bases between them. From germline, CDR1 is MNHEY and CDR2 SMNVEV (reference sequence). CDR3 region: CASGAGGPYEKLFF. Written as DNA, the CDR3 is TGTGCCAGTGGTGCGGGCGGCCCATATGAAAAACTGTTTTTT.

CDR3: CASSEDSGYNEQFF. CDR3 nucleotide sequence: TGTGCCAGCAGCGAGGACAGCGGGTACAATGAGCAGTTCTTC. The chain combines TRBV9 with TRBJ2-1, with D perhaps matching TRBD1 or TRBD2 (6 bases each). Trimming stripped 3 bases from V and 4 bases from J, with 11 bases between. The CDR3 covers 14 residues. Germline V CDR1 and CDR2: SGDLS, YYNGEE.

In the case of this clone: This sample also contains other DNA sequences that code for the same CDR3. This rearrangement joins TRBV10-3 to TRBJ2-3; D is uncertain. Trimming shortened V by 2 bases and J by 0 bases, and 6 bases separated the two germline ends. The CDR3 runs to 14 residues. Germline V lookup: CDR1 ENHRY, CDR2 SYGVKD. CDR3 in amino acids: CAISEGGSTDTQYF. The DNA of the CDR3 is TGTGCCATCAGTGAGGGCGGTAGCACAGATACGCAGTATTTT.

Worth noting for this clone: The same CDR3 also results from other DNA sequences found in this sample. This CDR3 reads CASSLGGSNYGYTF. Here the CDR3 DNA reads TGTGCCAGCAGTTTAGGAGGGTCTAACTATGGCTACACCTTC. J is TRBJ1-2 and V is TRBV28; D remains unclear. V lost 2 bases, J lost 0 bases, and 7 bases lay in between. The CDR3 runs to 14 residues. CDR1 is MDHEN, CDR2 SYDVKM, per germline.

This chain joins TRBV2 and TRBJ1-5; TRBD1 aligns across 11 bases. V lost 6 bases to trimming and J lost 5 bases; unmatched junction nucleotides: 6. Germline assignment: CDR1 SNHLY and CDR2 FYNNEI. This CDR3 is 15 amino acids long. CDR3 DNA: TGTGCCAGCAGCCATGGGACAGGGGGGTATCAGCCCCAGCATTTT. It specifies CASSHGTGGYQPQHF.

CDR3 in DNA: TGTGCCAGCAGCTCACTAGACATAGACAATGAGCAGTTCTTC. It yields the protein CASSSLDIDNEQFF. V gene TRBV5-5 combines with J gene TRBJ2-1, with D possibly matching TRBD2 (5 bases). Germline V gene data show CDR1 as SGHKS and CDR2 as YYEKEE (reference sequence). The CDR3 runs to 14 residues. Trimming shortened V by 3 bases and J by 5 bases, and 12 bases separated the two germline ends.

The chain employs TRBV27 and TRBJ1-4, with D tentatively TRBD1 (6 bases). Trimming took 6 bases from V and 8 from J, leaving 22 bases between them. Per the germline V gene, CDR1 is MNHEY and CDR2 is SMNVEV (reference sequence). The CDR3 sequence is 16 residues long. The CDR3 DNA sequence: TGTGCCAGCAGCCGACGGCCAGGGGCCCTAGACGAAAAACTGTTTTTT. The encoded protein is CASSRRPGALDEKLFF.

The V call is TRBV5-4, the J call TRBJ2-7; 7 bases fit TRBD1. J gave up 9 bases and V 0 bases, and 6 bases lay outside the gene matches. CDR3 size: 13 residues. Germline V lookup: CDR1 SGHNT, CDR2 YYREEE (reference sequence). The CDR3 coding sequence is TGTGCCAGCAGCTTGGGGTACAGGGGTGGGCAGTACTTC. Its protein is CASSLGYRGGQYF.

The chain links TRBV5-1 to TRBJ1-5; no reliable D call. V lost 4 bases to trimming and J lost 0 bases, with 11 bases between them. The CDR3 has 15 amino acids. CDR1 is SGHRS, CDR2 YFSETQ, per germline. In nucleotides, the CDR3 is TGCGCCAGCAGCCCCGAGGTTTATAGCAATCAGCCCCAGCATTTT. Protein product: CASSPEVYSNQPQHF.

This CDR3 reads CASRGTSPTEKLFF. The CDR3 region has the DNA TGTGCCAGCAGGGGGACAAGCCCTACTGAAAAACTGTTTTTT. The gene calls are TRBV2 and TRBJ1-4, with D possibly being TRBD1 (6 bases). The CDR3 loop spans 14 amino acids. In germline, CDR1 is SNHLY, CDR2 FYNNEI. V lost 6 bases and J lost 7, with 15 bases in between.

This clone was recorded only once. Other DNA sequences from this sample encode an identical CDR3 as well. This chain links TRBV27 with TRBJ1-4; 7 nucleotides agree with TRBD1. V dropped 6 bases and J dropped 3; count of bases not matched to a gene: 4. The length of the CDR3 is 14 residues. In germline, CDR1 is MNHEY, CDR2 SMNVEV (reference sequence). The CDR3 nucleotides read TGTGCCAGCAGCCCGGGACAGTCTAATGAAAAACTGTTTTTT. Translation: CASSPGQSNEKLFF.

The V call is TRBV6-5, the J call TRBJ1-5, with 9 bases fitting TRBD1. V shed 5 bases, J shed 6 bases, and the junction held 5 bases outside the gene matches. Per germline, CDR1 MNHEY and CDR2 SVGAGI. This CDR3 region has 14 residues. Here the CDR3 reads CASSTGTGIQPQHF. CDR3 coding DNA: TGTGCCAGCAGTACCGGGACAGGGATTCAGCCCCAGCATTTT.